This T cell receptor beta chain was observed in a study of blood T cell repertoires in COVID-19. Study information: Samples of COVID-19 (acute and convalescent) were obtained from the United States, Italy and Spain.

There are 13 residues in the CDR3. Per germline, CDR1 SGHRS and CDR2 YFSETQ. Deletions cut 5 bases from V and 5 bases from J, with 13 bases between. Generated by immunoSEQ multiplex PCR, the TCRdb table keeps only in-frame clones and is missing some. The data hold about 240,000 clones, with approximately 83% observed a single time. Sequencing input: PBMCs or T cells enriched from blood (not recorded which). This receptor was identified in a woman in her thirties or forties who had been exposed to COVID-19. J is TRBJ2-5 and V is TRBV5-1; tentative D call: TRBD1 (5 bases). The CDR3 nucleotides are TGCGCCAGCAGTTATCAAGGGGCGGAGACCCAGTACTTC. Residues: CASSYQGAETQYF. The whole variable domain, filled in from reference TRBV5-1 and TRBJ2-5, reads KAGVTQTPRYLIKTRGQQVTLSCSPISGHRSVSWYQQTPGQGLQFLFEYFSETQRNKGNFPGRFSGRQFSNSRSEMNVSTLELGDSALYLCASSYQGAETQYFGPGTRLLVL.